This T cell receptor (beta chain) was found in a study of blood T cell repertoires in COVID-19. Study at large: Samples came from the United States, Italy and Spain, spanning acute and convalescent COVID-19.

Only in-frame clones appear in the TCRdb table, and some are missing; sequencing was by immunoSEQ multiplex PCR. The table shows about 310,000 clones, with almost 90% occurring only once. V lost 0 bases and J 3 bases, leaving 6 bases between the germline ends. Germline CDR1 is SGDLS and CDR2 is YYNGEE. The CDR3 is made up of 14 amino acids. The chain links TRBV9 to TRBJ2-2, with D uncertain. Sequencing was performed on peripheral blood. This receptor was taken from a woman aged 40 to 55 with COVID-19, enrolled during active disease. The CDR3 protein is CASSVDRYTGELFF. The CDR3 DNA is TGTGCCAGCAGCGTAGACAGATACACCGGGGAGCTGTTTTTT.